Listed below are T cell receptor beta chains from one sample, sequenced in a study of molecular identifiers for immune sequencing clone quantification. TCRdb reprocessed the PCR reads with MiXCR, giving one entry per CDR3 protein. The table shows about 9,800 distinct CDR3 sequences, with approximately 19% occurring only once. Material for sequencing was naive CD8+ T cells from blood, with Jurkat cell RNA spiked in. The receptors originated from a human donor in good health. Some libraries in this study had Jurkat cell RNA spiked in. Each CDR3 is given with its conserved first and last residue. D genes are given only for firm matches. Clone size is given for some rows only: seen once, a few or many times, or a class if the clone is expanded.

TRBJ2-2 - medium-sized TRBV9 TGTGCCAGCAGTGCCCCCACCGGGACTGACACCGGGGAGCTGTTTTTT CASSAPTGTDTGELFF
TRBJ2-3 - many TRBV5-4 TGTGCCAGCAGCCCCCGACTGTCAGATACGCAGTATTTT CASSPRLSDTQYF
TRBJ2-3 - many TRBV12-3/TRBV12-4 TGTGCCAGCAGTATCTGGACCCAAACGAGCGCAGATACGCAGTATTTT CASSIWTQTSADTQYF
TRBJ1-1 - medium-sized TRBV7-9 TGTGCCAGCAGCCCCAGTGGGCCCGTCGTGAACACTGAAGCTTTCTTT CASSPSGPVVNTEAFF
TRBJ1-5 - once TRBV2 TGTGCCAGCAGTGAGACAGGCTATAGCAATCAGCCCCAGCATTTT CASSETGYSNQPQHF
TRBJ2-5 - medium-sized TRBV25-1 TGTGCCAGCAGTGAATCCAGACAGGTCAAAGAGACCCAGTACTTC CASSESRQVKETQYF
TRBJ2-1 - many TRBV19 TGTGCCAGTAGTCTGGGCATCAATGGGCAGTTCTTC CASSLGINGQFF
TRBJ2-7 TRBD2 medium-sized TRBV7-2 TGTGCCAGCAGCGCCTCGCCGGGACTAGCGGGTGGTGAGCAGTACTTC CASSASPGLAGGEQYF
TRBJ2-5 - medium-sized TRBV30 TGTGCCTGGAGTCCAGGGGTCGGAGAGACCCAGTACTTC CAWSPGVGETQYF
TRBJ2-2 - many TRBV14 TGTGCCAGCAGCCCCCAACATGGTACCGGGGAGCTGTTTTTT CASSPQHGTGELFF
TRBJ2-3 - medium-sized TRBV20-1 TGCAGTGCTAGCCCCATAAGCAGGGCCACAGATACGCAGTATTTT CSASPISRATDTQYF
TRBJ2-3 TRBD2 medium-sized TRBV9 TGTGCCAGCAGTGATAGCGGGACTACAGATACGCAGTATTTT CASSDSGTTDTQYF
TRBJ2-7 - medium-sized TRBV19 TGTGCCAGTAGTACCTTCGACGGCCCTTCCTACGAGCAGTACTTC CASSTFDGPSYEQYF
TRBJ2-3 TRBD1 many TRBV12-3/TRBV12-4 TGTGCCAGCAGTTTACTTAGACAGGGCCTCACAGATACGCAGTATTTT CASSLLRQGLTDTQYF
TRBJ2-3 - medium-sized TRBV7-9 TGTGCCAGCAGCTCACTAGCTACAGATACGCAGTATTTT CASSSLATDTQYF
TRBJ2-7 - once TRBV20-1 TGCAGTGCCCCCCTAGGTTACTCCTACGAGCAGTACTTC CSAPLGYSYEQYF
TRBJ2-1 TRBD2 - TRBV11-2 TGTGCCAGCAGCTTAGACGATGCGGGAGGCCTAATATACAATGAGCAGTTCTTC CASSLDDAGGLIYNEQFF
TRBJ1-2 - - TRBV4-3 TGCGCCAGCAACCAAGATGGGGGATATAACTATGGCTACACCTTC CASNQDGGYNYGYTF
TRBJ2-7 TRBD1 - TRBV19 TGTGCCGTTAGTACTGGGACAGGGAAGATCTACGAGCAGTACTTC CAVSTGTGKIYEQYF
TRBJ2-3 - medium-sized TRBV4-1 TGCGCCAGCAGCCAAGGGCCCACAGATACGCAGTATTTT CASSQGPTDTQYF
TRBJ1-1 TRBD1 many TRBV27 TGTGCCAGCAGTTCGTTCCAGGGGGGGGACACTGAAGCTTTCTTT CASSSFQGGDTEAFF
TRBJ2-2 TRBD2 many TRBV5-4 TGTGCCAGCAGCTCCGGACTAGCGGGAGATTTCGGGGAGCTGTTTTTT CASSSGLAGDFGELFF